This T cell receptor beta chain was sequenced for a study of blood T cell repertoires in COVID-19. In the study overall: The samples span acute and convalescent COVID-19 from the United States, Italy and Spain. From T cells, B-cell-depleted T cells, or PBMCs came the material, which was cDNA or gDNA.

This clone was seen only a few times. This CDR3 comprises 17 residues. V lost 3 bases to trimming and J lost 0 bases, with 14 bases between them. CDR1 is LGHNT, CDR2 FRNRAP, per germline. Per the authors' pipeline: The authors estimated nucleated cell counts from reference gene primer amplification. Here immunoSEQ multiplex PCR was the method, and the copy in TCRdb shows in-frame clones only, minus some. D and trimming were read from the DNA, whereas the V and J calls and clone size are those reported in that table. This table holds around 240,000 clones, around 80% found once. The receptor was isolated from a woman of 80 years or more with acute or convalescent COVID-19. Sequenced: peripheral blood. This chain uses TRBV12-5 with TRBJ2-2, with a possible D match to TRBD2 (7 bases). The CDR3 bases are TGTGCTAGTGGTTTCGGCGGGGGCTACGCGAACACCGGGGAGCTGTTTTTT. Its translation is CASGFGGGYANTGELFF.